This T cell receptor beta chain appears in the sequencing data of a study of blood T cell repertoires in COVID-19. For the study at large: The United States, Italy and Spain were the sources of the acute and convalescent COVID-19 samples. Sample material is recorded as cDNA or gDNA derived from T cells, B-cell-depleted T cells, or PBMCs.

Profiling relied on immunoSEQ multiplex PCR, and the TCRdb table lists in-frame clones only, not all of them. The sample has tens of thousands of clones, nearly 80% seen once. The CDR3 contains 17 residues. With 4 bases removed from V and 0 bases from J, the gap between germline ends came to 16 bases. Germline V gives CDR1 LGHDT, CDR2 YNNKEL (reference sequence). The specimen sequenced was peripheral blood. The J gene is TRBJ2-1, the V gene TRBV3-1 (or the pseudogene TRBV3-2), with a weak D call TRBD1 (6 bases). The clonotype comes from a woman aged 55-70 years with acute or convalescent COVID-19. Here the CDR3 reads CASSPVPQGYSYNEQFF. CDR3 DNA: TGTGCCAGCAGCCCCGTGCCCCAGGGGTACTCCTACAATGAGCAGTTCTTC.